The entry below gives a single TCR beta chain sequence along with its context. The assay was immunoSEQ multiplex PCR, and TCRdb's table has in-frame clones only and misses some. The sample shows around 68,000 clones, 95% to 98% of them seen only once. Germline V gene sequence: CDR1 ENHRY, CDR2 SYGVKD. V lost 3 bases to trimming and J lost 7 bases, with 19 bases between them. CDR3 length: 15 residues. This sample stems from a study of technical replicates of blood from a few donors. The receptor was isolated from a human donor in good health. The chain uses TRBV10-3 and TRBJ2-7, with D tentatively TRBD2 (5 bases). Sequencing was done on a sample of T cells isolated from PBMCs. The CDR3 DNA is TGTGCCATCAGTGACCTAACCGTGAGGGAACGAGAGCAGTACTTC. Encoded protein: CAISDLTVREREQYF.